This T cell receptor (beta chain) was retrieved from a study of T cell responses to AZD1222 COVID-19 vaccine. Notes on the study in general: Once two AZD1222 doses were given, Spike-specific TCR breadth and depth went up.

Produced via immunoSEQ multiplex PCR; TCRdb's table is partial and in-frame only. The data contain about 130,000 clones, around nine tenths of them singletons. With 2 bases removed from V and 5 bases from J, the gap between germline ends came to 7 bases. Germline CDR1 is MNHEY and CDR2 is SMNVEV (reference sequence). The length of the CDR3 is 12 residues. To note about this clone: Its antigen is not identified.

This material consisted of peripheral blood, taken on day 0 of AZD1222 vaccination. The clonotype originates from an adult in good health. The chain carries TRBV27 and TRBJ2-7; the D gene could be TRBD1 or TRBD2 (5 bases each). The CDR3 loop reads CASSLRGHEQYF. The CDR3 nucleotides are TGTGCCAGCAGTTTACGGGGCCACGAGCAGTACTTC.